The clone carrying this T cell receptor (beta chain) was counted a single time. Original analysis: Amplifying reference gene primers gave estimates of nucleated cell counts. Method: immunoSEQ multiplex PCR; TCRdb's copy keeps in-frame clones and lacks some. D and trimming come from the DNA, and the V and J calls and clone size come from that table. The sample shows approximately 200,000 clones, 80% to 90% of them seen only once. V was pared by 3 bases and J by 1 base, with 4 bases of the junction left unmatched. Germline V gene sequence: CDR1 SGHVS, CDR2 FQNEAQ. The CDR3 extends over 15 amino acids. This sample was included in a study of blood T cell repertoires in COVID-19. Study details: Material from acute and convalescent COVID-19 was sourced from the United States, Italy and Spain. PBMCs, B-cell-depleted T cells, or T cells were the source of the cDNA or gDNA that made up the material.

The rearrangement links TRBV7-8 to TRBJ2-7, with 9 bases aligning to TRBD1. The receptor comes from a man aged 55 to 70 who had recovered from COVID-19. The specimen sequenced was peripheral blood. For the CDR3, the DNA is TGTGCCAGCAGCTTCCTGACAGGGGGTTCCTACGAGCAGTACTTC. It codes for CASSFLTGGSYEQYF.